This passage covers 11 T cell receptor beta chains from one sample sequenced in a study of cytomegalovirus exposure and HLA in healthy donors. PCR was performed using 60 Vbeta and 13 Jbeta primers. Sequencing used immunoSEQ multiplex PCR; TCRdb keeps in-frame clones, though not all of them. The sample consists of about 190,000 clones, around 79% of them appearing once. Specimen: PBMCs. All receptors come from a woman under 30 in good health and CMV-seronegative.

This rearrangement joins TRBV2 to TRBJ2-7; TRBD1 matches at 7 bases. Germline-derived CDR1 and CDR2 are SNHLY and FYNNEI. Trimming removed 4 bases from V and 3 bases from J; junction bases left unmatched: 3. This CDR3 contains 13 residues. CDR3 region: CASSARGLYEQYF. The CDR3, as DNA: TGTGCCAGCAGTGCGAGGGGGCTCTACGAGCAGTACTTC.

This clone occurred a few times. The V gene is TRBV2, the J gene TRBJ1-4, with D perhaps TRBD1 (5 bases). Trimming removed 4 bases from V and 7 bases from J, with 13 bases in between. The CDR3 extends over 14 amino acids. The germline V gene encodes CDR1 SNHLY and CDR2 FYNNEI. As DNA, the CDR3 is TGTGCCAGCAGTGTACCCGGGGGTAGTGAAAAACTGTTTTTT. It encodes CASSVPGGSEKLFF.

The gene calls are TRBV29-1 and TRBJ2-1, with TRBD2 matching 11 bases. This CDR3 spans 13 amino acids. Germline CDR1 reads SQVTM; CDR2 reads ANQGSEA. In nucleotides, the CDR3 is TGCTGTCGGATTGGGTCTAGCGGGAGGTTGCAGTTCTTC. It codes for CCRIGSSGRLQFF.

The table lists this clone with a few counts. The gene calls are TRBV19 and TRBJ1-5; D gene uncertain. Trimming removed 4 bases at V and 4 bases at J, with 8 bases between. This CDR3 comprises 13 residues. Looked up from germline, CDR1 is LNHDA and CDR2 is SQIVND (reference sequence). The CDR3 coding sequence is TGTGCCAGTAGTAGAGGGTTAAATCAGCCCCAGCATTTT. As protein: CASSRGLNQPQHF.

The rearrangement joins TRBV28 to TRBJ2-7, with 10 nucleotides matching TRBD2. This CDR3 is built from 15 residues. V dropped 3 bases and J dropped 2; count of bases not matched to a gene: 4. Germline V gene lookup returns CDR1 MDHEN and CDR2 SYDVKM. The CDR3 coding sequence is TGTGCCAGCAGTTTCTCTAGCGGGGGTACCTACGAGCAGTACTTC. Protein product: CASSFSSGGTYEQYF.

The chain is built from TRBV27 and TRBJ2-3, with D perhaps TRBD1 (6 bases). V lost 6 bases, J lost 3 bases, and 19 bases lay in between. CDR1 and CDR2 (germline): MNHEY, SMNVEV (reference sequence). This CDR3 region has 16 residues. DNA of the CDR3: TGTGCCAGCAGGTCCGGGACACTATCCGGGACAGATACGCAGTATTTT. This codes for CASRSGTLSGTDTQYF.

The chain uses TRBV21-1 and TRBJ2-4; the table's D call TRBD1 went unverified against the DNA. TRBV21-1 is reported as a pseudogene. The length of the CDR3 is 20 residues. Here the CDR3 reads CASRSLREDRGAAAKNIQYF. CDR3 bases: TGTGCCAGCAGGTCCCTACGTGAGGACAGGGGGGCGGCAGCCAAAAACATTCAGTACTTC.

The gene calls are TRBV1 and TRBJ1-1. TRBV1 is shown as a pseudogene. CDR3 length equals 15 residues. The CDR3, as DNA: TGCACCAGCAGCCAAGGAGGATTGGCGAACACTGAAGCTTTCTTT. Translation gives CTSSQGGLANTEAFF.

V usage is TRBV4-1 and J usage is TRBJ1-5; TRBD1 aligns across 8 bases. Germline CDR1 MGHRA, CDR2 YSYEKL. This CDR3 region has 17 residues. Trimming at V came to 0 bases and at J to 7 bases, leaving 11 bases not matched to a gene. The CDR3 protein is CASSQDRSPQGAQPQHF. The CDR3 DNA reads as TGCGCCAGCAGCCAAGATAGAAGTCCCCAGGGGGCACAGCCCCAGCATTTT.

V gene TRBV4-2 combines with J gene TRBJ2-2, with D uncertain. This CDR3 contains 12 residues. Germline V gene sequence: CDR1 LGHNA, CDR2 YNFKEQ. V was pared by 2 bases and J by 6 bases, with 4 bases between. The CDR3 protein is CASSQLAGELFF. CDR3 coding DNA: TGTGCCAGCAGCCAACTAGCCGGGGAGCTGTTTTTT.

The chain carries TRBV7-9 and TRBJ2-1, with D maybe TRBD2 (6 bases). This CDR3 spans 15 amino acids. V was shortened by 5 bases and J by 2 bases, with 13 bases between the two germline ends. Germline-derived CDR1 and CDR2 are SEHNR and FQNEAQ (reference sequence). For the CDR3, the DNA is TGTGCCAGCAGCGCGGGACTGGAGGCCTACAATGAGCAGTTCTTC. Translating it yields CASSAGLEAYNEQFF.